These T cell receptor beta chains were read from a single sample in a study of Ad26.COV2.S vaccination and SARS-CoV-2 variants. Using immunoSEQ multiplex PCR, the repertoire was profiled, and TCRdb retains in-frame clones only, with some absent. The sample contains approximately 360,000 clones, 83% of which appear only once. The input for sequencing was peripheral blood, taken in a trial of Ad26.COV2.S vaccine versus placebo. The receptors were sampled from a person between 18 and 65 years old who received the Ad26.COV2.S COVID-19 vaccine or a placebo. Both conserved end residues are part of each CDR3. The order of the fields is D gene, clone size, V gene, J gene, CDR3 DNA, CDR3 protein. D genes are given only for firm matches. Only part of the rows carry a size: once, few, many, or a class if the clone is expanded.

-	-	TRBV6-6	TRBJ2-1	TGTGCCATCTCTAATATAGAGGTACCATACAATGAGCAGTTCTTC	CAISNIEVPYNEQFF
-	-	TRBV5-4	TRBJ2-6	TGTGCCAGCAGCTTGGTTGGGGGATATGGGGCCAACGTCCTGACTTTC	CASSLVGGYGANVLTF
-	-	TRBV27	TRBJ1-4	TGTGCCAGCAGTTCCCGACAGTTACTAGGTGAAAAACTGTTTTTT	CASSSRQLLGEKLFF
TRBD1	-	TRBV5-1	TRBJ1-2	TGCGCCAGCAGCTTCGGGACAGAGTCTTACGGCTACACCTTC	CASSFGTESYGYTF
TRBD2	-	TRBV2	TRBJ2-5	TGTGCCAGCCGGACAGGACTAGCGGGACAAGAGACCCAGTACTTC	CASRTGLAGQETQYF
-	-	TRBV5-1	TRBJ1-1	TGCGCCAGCAGCCCAGGGGTCGGCACTGAAGCTTTCTTT	CASSPGVGTEAFF
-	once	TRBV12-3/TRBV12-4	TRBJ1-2	TGTGCCAGCAGGGGAGGGCTTGGCTACACCTTC	CASRGGLGYTF
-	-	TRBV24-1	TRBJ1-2	TGTGCCACCAGTGATCCCGGGACCTGGGATGGCTACACCTTC	CATSDPGTWDGYTF
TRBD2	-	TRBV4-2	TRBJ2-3	TGTGCCAGCAGGGGACTAGCGGCAGATACGCAGTATTTT	CASRGLAADTQYF
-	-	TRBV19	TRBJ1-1	TGTGCCAGTAGTATAGGATTACAGAACACTGAAGCTTTCTTT	CASSIGLQNTEAFF
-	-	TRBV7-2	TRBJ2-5	TGTGCCAGCAGCCCGAATGGACGGGAAGAGACCCAGTACTTC	CASSPNGREETQYF
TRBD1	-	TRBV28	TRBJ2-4	TGTGCCAGCAGTTCATTGGGACAGGGCAGCTTC	CASSSLGQGSF
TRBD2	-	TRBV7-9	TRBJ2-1	TGTGCCAGCAGCTTAAGGGCCTCAGCGGGAGGGTACAATGAGCAGTTCTTC	CASSLRASAGGYNEQFF
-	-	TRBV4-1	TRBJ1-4	TGCGCCAGCAGCCAAGCATCAGGGTGGGGTGAAAAACTGTTTTTT	CASSQASGWGEKLFF
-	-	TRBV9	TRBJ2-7	TGTGCCAGCAGCGGGTGGGGGGAGCAGTACTTC	CASSGWGEQYF
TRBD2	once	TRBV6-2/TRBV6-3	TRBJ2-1	TGTGCCAGCAGTTACGGGGGCCTGGGGACTAGGCGCTACAATGAGCAGTTCTTC	CASSYGGLGTRRYNEQFF
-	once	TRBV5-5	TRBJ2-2	TGTGCCAGCACCTTCACAGGTTCCACCGGGGAGCTGTTTTTT	CASTFTGSTGELFF
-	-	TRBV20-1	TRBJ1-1	TGCGGCGGGCTCGGGGACACTGAAGCTTTCTTT	CGGLGDTEAFF
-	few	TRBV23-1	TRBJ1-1	TGCGCCAGCAGTCCAACTGGTCCGGGGTGGGCTGAAGCTTTCTTT	CASSPTGPGWAEAFF
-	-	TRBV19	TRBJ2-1	TGTGCCAGTAGTTTCCTCGGGGGCCGCTCCTACAATGAGCAGTTCTTC	CASSFLGGRSYNEQFF
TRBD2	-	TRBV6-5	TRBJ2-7	TGTGCCAGCAGTCCTCTAGCGGGATGGTACGAGCAGTACTTC	CASSPLAGWYEQYF
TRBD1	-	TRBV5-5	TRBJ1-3	TGTGCCAGCAGCCGGACAGGGTTGAATGGAAACACCATATATTTT	CASSRTGLNGNTIYF
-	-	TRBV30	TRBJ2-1	TGTGCCTGGAGTGCCCTAGGCGGCAGGGGTCCTTACAATGAGCAGTTCTTC	CAWSALGGRGPYNEQFF
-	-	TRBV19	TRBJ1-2	TGTGCCAGTAGTGTTCGGATAGAGGGGTCCAACTATGGCTACACCTTC	CASSVRIEGSNYGYTF
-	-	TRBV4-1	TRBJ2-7	TGCGCCAGCAGCCAAGGGGCATTAGTTCAGTACGAGCAGTACTTC	CASSQGALVQYEQYF
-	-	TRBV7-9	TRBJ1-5	TGTGCCAGCAGCTCCTCTACAAGACCATGGGGGCCCCAGCATTTT	CASSSSTRPWGPQHF
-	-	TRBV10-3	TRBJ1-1	TGTGCCATCAGATCACCCACAGGTAGCACTGAAGCTTTCTTT	CAIRSPTGSTEAFF
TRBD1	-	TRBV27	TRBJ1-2	TGTGCCAGCAGTTTGTGGCCCGACAGGGGGCTTAGTGGCTACACCTTC	CASSLWPDRGLSGYTF
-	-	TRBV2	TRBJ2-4	TGTGCCAGCAGTGTATTTCCCGAAAACATTCAGTACTTC	CASSVFPENIQYF
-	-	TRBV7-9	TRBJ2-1	TGTGCCAGCAGCTTAGTAGGGGGCTACAATGAGCAGTTCTTC	CASSLVGGYNEQFF
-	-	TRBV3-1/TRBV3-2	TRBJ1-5	TGTGCCAGCAGCCAAGAGTACGGGGGAGGTAGCAATCAGCCCCAGCATTTT	CASSQEYGGGSNQPQHF
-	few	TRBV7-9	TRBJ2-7	TGTGCCAGCAGCTTGGACGGGAACTACGAGCAGTACTTC	CASSLDGNYEQYF
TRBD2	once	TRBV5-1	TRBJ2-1	TGCGCCAGCAGCTTCAAGGGCCCGGGATCCGGGGGGGCGCAGGAGAATGAGCAGTTCTTC	CASSFKGPGSGGAQENEQFF
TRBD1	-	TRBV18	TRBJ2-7	TGTGCCAGCTCATCCTCGACAGGGCGGTCCTACGAGCAGTACTTC	CASSSSTGRSYEQYF
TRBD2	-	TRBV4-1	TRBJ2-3	TGCGCCAGCAGCCAAGTCCTGGCTAGCGGGAGGGAGGGAGATACGCAGTATTTT	CASSQVLASGREGDTQYF
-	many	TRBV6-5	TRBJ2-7	TGTGCCAGCAGCCACTTTAGCCTCTACGAGCAGTACTTC	CASSHFSLYEQYF
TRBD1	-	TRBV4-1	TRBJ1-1	TGCGCCAGCAGCTATGGACAGGAGACGAACACTGAAGCTTTCTTT	CASSYGQETNTEAFF
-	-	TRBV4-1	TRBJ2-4	TGCGCCAGCAGCCAAGGCCCCCTGGCCAAAAACATTCAGTACTTC	CASSQGPLAKNIQYF
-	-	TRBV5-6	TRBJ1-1	TGTGCCAGCAGCTTGGGAGGTCCCCCTGAAGCTTTCTTT	CASSLGGPPEAFF
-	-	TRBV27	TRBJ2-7	TGTGCCAGCAGTTTCCGTAAGAACTACGAGCAGTACTTC	CASSFRKNYEQYF
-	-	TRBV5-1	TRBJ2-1	TGCGCCAGCAGCCTATCGGTAGCGGTCTCCTACAATGAGCAGTTCTTC	CASSLSVAVSYNEQFF
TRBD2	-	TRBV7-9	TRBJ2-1	TGTGCCAGCAGTCCCGGGACTAGCGGTCTCAATGAGCAGTTCTTC	CASSPGTSGLNEQFF
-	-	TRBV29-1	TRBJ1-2	TGCAGCGTTGTTGTGGGCAGCTATGGCTACACCTTC	CSVVVGSYGYTF
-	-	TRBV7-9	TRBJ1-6	TGTGCCAGCAGCTCGGGACCGCTCTATAATTCACCCCTCCACTTT	CASSSGPLYNSPLHF
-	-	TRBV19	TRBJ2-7	TGTGCCAGTAGTACTGACAGTAGCCTCCCCTACGAGCAGTACTTC	CASSTDSSLPYEQYF
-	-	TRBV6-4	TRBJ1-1	TGTGCCAGCAGCCTACACGCTGGACCCAAACCCCAAGCTTTCTTT	CASSLHAGPKPQAFF